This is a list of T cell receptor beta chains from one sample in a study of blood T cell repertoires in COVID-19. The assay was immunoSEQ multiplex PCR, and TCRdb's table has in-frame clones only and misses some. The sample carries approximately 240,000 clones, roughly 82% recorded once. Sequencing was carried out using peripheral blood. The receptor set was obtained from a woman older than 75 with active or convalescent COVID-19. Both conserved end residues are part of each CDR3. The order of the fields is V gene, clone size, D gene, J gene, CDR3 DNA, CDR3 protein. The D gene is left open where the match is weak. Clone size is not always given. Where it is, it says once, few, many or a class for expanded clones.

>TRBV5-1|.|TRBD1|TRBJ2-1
TGCGCCAGCAGCGCGTATTCCGGGACAGGAGGGGGTGAGCAGTTCTTC
CASSAYSGTGGGEQFF
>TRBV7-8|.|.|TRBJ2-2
TGTGCCAGCAGCTCTAGAGGGGGAGTAGGGGAGCTGTTTTTT
CASSSRGGVGELFF
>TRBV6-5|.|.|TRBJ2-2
TGTGCCAGCACCCATCCTCCCGGTCGGGAGCTGTTTTTT
CASTHPPGRELFF
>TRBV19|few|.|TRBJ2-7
TGTGCCAGTAGTAGAGGACAGACTTTTAACGAGCAGTACTTC
CASSRGQTFNEQYF
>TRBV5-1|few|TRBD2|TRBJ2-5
TGCGCCAGCTTCTGGACTAGCGGAGTACAAGAGACCCAGTACTTC
CASFWTSGVQETQYF
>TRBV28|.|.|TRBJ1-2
TGTGCCAGCGGGGTTGGTTGGGGGGATCATGGCTACACCTTC
CASGVGWGDHGYTF
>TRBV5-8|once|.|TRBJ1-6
TGTGCCAGCAGGCTGCGACCGGGGAGGCTAGACTCACCCCTCCACTTT
CASRLRPGRLDSPLHF
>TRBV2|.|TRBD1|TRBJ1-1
TGTGCCAGCAGTGGGACAGGGGGGCCCTTGAACACTGAAGCTTTCTTT
CASSGTGGPLNTEAFF
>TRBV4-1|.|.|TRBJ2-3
TGCGCCAGCAGCCAAGATTCGCGGGGCGTGCCAGATACGCAGTATTTT
CASSQDSRGVPDTQYF
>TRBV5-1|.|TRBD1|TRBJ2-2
TGCGCCAGCAGCTTCCAGGGGGAAACCGGGGAGCTGTTTTTT
CASSFQGETGELFF
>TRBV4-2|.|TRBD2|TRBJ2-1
TGTGCCAGCAGCCGGACTAGCGAGAATTACAATGAGCAGTTCTTC
CASSRTSENYNEQFF
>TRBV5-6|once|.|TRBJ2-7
TGTGCCAGCAGCTTGGACGGGAAGCTACCCTACGAGCAGTACTTC
CASSLDGKLPYEQYF
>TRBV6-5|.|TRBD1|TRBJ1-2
TGTGCCAGCATGGAGACAGGGGGCCGGGGCTACACCTTC
CASMETGGRGYTF
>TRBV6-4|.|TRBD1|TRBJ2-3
TGTGCCAGCAGACCGACAGGGCTGGTCACAGATACGCAGTATTTT
CASRPTGLVTDTQYF
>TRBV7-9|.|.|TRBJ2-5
TGTGCCAGCAGCTTAGGACAGTACCAAGAGACCCAGTACTTC
CASSLGQYQETQYF
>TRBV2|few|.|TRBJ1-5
TGTGCCAGCAGTGAAGCAGGGACATTCGAGCCCCAGCATTTT
CASSEAGTFEPQHF
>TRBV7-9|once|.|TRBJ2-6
TGTGCCAGCAGCTCGACGGAGGTGTATGGGGCCAACGTCCTGACTTTC
CASSSTEVYGANVLTF
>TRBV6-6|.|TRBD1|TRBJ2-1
TGTGCCAGCAGTCGGACAGGGGGCGCGTCAGACTCCTACAATGAGCAGTTCTTC
CASSRTGGASDSYNEQFF
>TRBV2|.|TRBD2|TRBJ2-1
TGTGCCAGCAGTATACGGACTAGCGGGGGGCCCGGGTTCTTC
CASSIRTSGGPGFF
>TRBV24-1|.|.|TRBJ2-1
TGTGCCACCAGTGATGGGGGGAATGAGCAGTTCTTC
CATSDGGNEQFF
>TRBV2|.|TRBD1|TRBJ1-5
TGTGCCAGCAGAGGGGACAGGGCCCTCAATCAGCCCCAGCATTTT
CASRGDRALNQPQHF
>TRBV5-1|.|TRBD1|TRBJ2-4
TGCGCCAGCAGCTTGGTAGGGGGCGAGGGCATTCAGTACTTC
CASSLVGGEGIQYF
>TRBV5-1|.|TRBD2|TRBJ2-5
TGCGCCAGCAGCTTGCGGGGGGGCCGAACAGAGACCCAGTACTTC
CASSLRGGRTETQYF
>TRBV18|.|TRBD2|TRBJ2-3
TGTGCCAGCTCACCGAGGTTCCTAGCGGGGGGCACTAGCACAGATACGCAGTATTTT
CASSPRFLAGGTSTDTQYF
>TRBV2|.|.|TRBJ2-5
TGTGCCAGCAGACAGGAGATGTACCAAGAGACCCAGTACTTC
CASRQEMYQETQYF
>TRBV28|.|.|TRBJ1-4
TGTGCCAGCACTTTGGGGCTTGCAACTAATGAAAAACTGTTTTTT
CASTLGLATNEKLFF
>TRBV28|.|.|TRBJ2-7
.
CASSLSFGSGSKSYF
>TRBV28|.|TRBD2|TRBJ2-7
TGTGCCAGCAGCGGGAGGGCTCGAAGGAGCTCCTACGAGCAGTACTTC
CASSGRARRSSYEQYF
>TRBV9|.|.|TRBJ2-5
TGTGCCAGCAGCGTAGCGGTAGGGGAAGAGACCCAGTACTTC
CASSVAVGEETQYF
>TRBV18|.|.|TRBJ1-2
TGTGCCAGCTCACCACAAAGCGGCGAACTGGGCTACACCTTC
CASSPQSGELGYTF
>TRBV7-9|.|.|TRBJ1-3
TGTGCCAGCAGCCGGCAGGGATCTGGAAACACCATATATTTT
CASSRQGSGNTIYF
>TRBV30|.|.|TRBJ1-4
TGTGCAGGGGCCTATGGGGGGTATCGTGAAAAACTGTTTTTT
CAGAYGGYREKLFF
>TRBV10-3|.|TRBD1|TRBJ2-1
TGTGCCATCAGTGAGCAGGGGGCAGTTTTGAATGAGCAGTTCTTC
CAISEQGAVLNEQFF
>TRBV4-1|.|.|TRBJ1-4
TGCGCCAGCAGCCAAGCGCGGGGGTTGGGTGAAAAACTGTTTTTT
CASSQARGLGEKLFF
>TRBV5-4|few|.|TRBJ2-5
TGTGCCAGCAGCTCCAGGGGCCCCCACCAAGAGACCCAGTACTTC
CASSSRGPHQETQYF